This TCR beta chain was found in a study of blood T cells in healthy people across ages. Study results and limitations: PBMCs went unsorted, and a conclusive naive versus antigen-experienced comparison was therefore prevented. For the donors, CMV status was unknown and possibly confounded expanded clonotype changes. Naive CD4+ cells and diversity were both higher in long-lived donors than in aged donors.

As for this clonotype: Its antigen is still unknown.

Trimming removed 3 bases at V and 2 bases at J, with 8 bases between. CDR1 and CDR2 from the germline V gene are SNHLY and FYNNEI. This CDR3 has 14 amino acids. Sample-barcoded 5' priming and a J-beta primer mix drove a second PCR of about 7 to 11 cycles. TCRdb fed the 5' RACE reads into MiXCR, producing one record per CDR3 protein. This table holds 950,000 to 1,200,000 distinct CDR3 sequences, more than 30% found once. This sequence was found in a man between 18 and 29 years old in good health. The chain combines TRBV2 with TRBJ1-5; no reliable D call. The sample comprised blood. DNA of the CDR3: TGTGCCAGCAGTGACCAAGGAGGCAATCAGCCCCAGCATTTT. Translating gives CASSDQGGNQPQHF.